This TCR beta chain appears in the sequencing data of a study of regulatory T cells in long-lasting Graves disease (dated by TCRdb to about 2021). Background on the whole study: Patients with newly diagnosed Graves' disease had been on antithyroid drugs for under 3 months. Patients with persistent Graves' disease were compared with patients with newly diagnosed Graves' disease using TCR sequencing and RNA sequencing of peripheral blood. The study was registered as a clinical trial and conducted in China. A total of about 35 samples underwent TCR sequencing, from about 13 patients with persistent Graves' disease and approximately 20 patients with newly diagnosed Graves' disease. Summary of the overall study and its limitations: The study examined only peripheral blood because the primary lesion, thyroid tissue, could not be accessed. A larger number of public clonotypes was shared among persistent patients (approximately 2,500) than among newly diagnosed patients (roughly 1,000). TRBV28, TRBJ1-2 and TRBJ2-5 were preferentially used in persistent disease, while TRBV20-1 and TRBJ2-1 were favored in newly diagnosed disease. Only the TCR beta chain was sequenced and analyzed. Lower TCR Shannon entropy and fewer highly expanded clones were observed in persistent Graves' disease patients than in newly diagnosed patients, which suggested clonal expansion. The authors acknowledged the small sample size as a limitation that may reduce accuracy.

This clonotype showed up many times. Its target antigen remains unknown. No base-level quality is on record; no much larger clone is a single base apart. According to the study, the label for this sample's time point signals: newly diagnosed GD, antithyroid drugs for less than 3 months. For both TCR sequencing and RNA sequencing, RNA was extracted from PBMCs using TRIzol. The diagnosis of Graves' disease followed American Thyroid Association guidelines. The patients came from an endocrinology department in Xi'an, China. Each patient gave 8.5 to 9.5 milliliters of peripheral blood, collected in an EDTA anticoagulant tube. Ficoll Paque Plus density gradient separation was used to isolate PBMCs, and no additional T cell sorting was done. RNA quality was checked with an Agilent 2100 Bioanalyzer and agarose gel, and concentration with a NanoDrop 2000. CDR1 MNHNS and CDR2 SASEGT are derived from the germline V gene. V drops 1 base and J drops 2 bases, leaving 12 bases in between. The CDR3 covers 15 residues, taking in both the cysteine and the phenylalanine. Just the 45-base CDR3 DNA is kept, in frame starting at base 1.

The library was obtained by multiplex PCR. Sequencing took place on an Illumina HiSeq 4000. CDR3 regions were amplified by Arm-PCR with iRepertoire HTBI primers to construct TCR beta libraries. Gel purification was performed on PCR products prior to sequencing. Regarding the original processing steps: A total of fewer than 65 TRBV and 14 TRBJ segments were identified across samples and were used for gene usage analysis of CDR3 amino acid clonotypes. COPE and FqMerger were used to merge filtered high-quality paired reads into contigs. BLAST was used to align contigs to IMGT TRBV, TRBD and TRBJ reference genes, with CDR3 defined following IMGT. Clonotypes above 0.1% frequency were classified as highly expanded clones. Shannon entropy served as the measure of repertoire diversity, while the Gini coefficient captured V-J evenness. Clonotypes shared by more than one individual were considered public. TCRdb redid the processing of the public reads, applying fastp at Q25 and MiXCR, and retained in-frame beta chains. Rows with one shared CDR3 protein collapse into an entry with the most common genes and DNA. The V and J calls and clone size come from TCRdb's table, not from the authors' own analysis. Present in this sample are roughly 560,000 distinct CDR3 sequences, around 15% of which were seen just once. 25% of the sample belongs to the ten largest clones.

The same sample was also used in a study of T cells in Graves' hyperthyroidism and ophthalmopathy. Drawing on the second study: Stable Graves' hyperthyroidism was defined as no progression to ophthalmopathy during 18 months of follow-up. The hyperthyroidism patients were between 18 and 65 years old and newly diagnosed, with a disease duration of less than 2 months. Exclusion was applied to patients with uncontrolled infections, other autoimmune diseases, pregnancy or lactation. Clinical symptoms, serum thyroxine and TRAb, thyroid ultrasound, and orbital computed tomography formed the basis for the diagnoses. The TCR CDR3 was subjected to a first round of RT-PCR using the HTBI primer set and the Qiagen OneStep RT-PCR kit. Most expanded thyroid clonotypes (frequency above 0.001) were also detected in blood, a finding suggesting that blood repertoires may reflect thyroid immune responses. A 13 V-J signature model separated ophthalmopathy from stable hyperthyroidism, with roughly 88% sensitivity and roughly 84% specificity in cross-validation and 80%/75% in testing. In validation, the model predicted progression to ophthalmopathy a median of around 6.5 months before onset, with roughly 70% sensitivity and 72.22% specificity. A discovery cohort of about a hundred patients, roughly 45 with Graves' ophthalmopathy and about 58 with stable Graves' hyperthyroidism, was used to find distinguishing TCR V-J signatures. Prospective prediction of ophthalmopathy was tested in an independent validation cohort of fewer than 20 hyperthyroidism patients and 17 patients who later progressed to ophthalmopathy. The roughly 100 discovery patients were randomly divided into training and test sets at a 7:3 ratio. In roughly six Graves' hyperthyroidism patients, the study also compared T-cell repertoires from thyroid tissue with T-cell repertoires from blood. After sampling, hyperthyroidism patients received methimazole starting at 30 mg daily, and ophthalmopathy patients received high-dose intravenous methylprednisolone. The libraries were constructed in a second round of multiplex PCR and then size-selected and purified. Sequencing of the libraries was done on an Illumina HiSeq2000 using paired-end 100 bp reads. SOAPnuke was used to process the raw data, removing reads that contained adapters or uncalled bases, had a mean Phred below 15, or lacked an exact match to the constant primer or identifier. High-quality paired reads were merged using COPE v1.2.5, and each unique nucleotide sequence was defined as a clonotype. Clonotypes were aligned to IMGT TRBV, TRBD and TRBJ reference segments using MiTCR v1.1. Only V-J combinations with frequency above 0.0001, covering 99% to 99.2% of repertoires, were analysed. The TCS score was defined as F50 (clonal expansion) divided by E x V (chaos), with BLOSUM62-based TCRdist calculated between CDR3 peptides within each V-J. Welch's t-statistics and random forest reduced roughly 540 V-J features to roughly 13, which were used in a naive Bayes classifier (R e1071). No statistical method was used to fix the sample size in advance, and group allocation was not hidden from the investigators. The paper reports TCR Vbeta CDR3 sequencing of roughly 140 peripheral blood samples: under 45 ophthalmopathy, some 80 hyperthyroidism and 17 progressor patients.

The TCR sequence derives from a woman aged 40 to 65 with Graves disease. Donor details come from another sample of the same person, matched by shared clones. The chain is made from TRBV6-1 and TRBJ2-7, with a weak D call of TRBD1 (7 bases match). Sequenced here: peripheral blood mononuclear cells (PBMCs), sampled at new diagnosis, from a patient treated with antithyroid drugs. The CDR3 amino acid sequence is: CASSEGAGGTYEQYF. The DNA is as follows: TGTGCCAGCAGTGAAGGGGCAGGGGGGACCTACGAGCAGTACTTC.